Listed here are 10 T cell receptor beta chains from one sample, sequenced in a study of blood T cell repertoires in COVID-19. Measured with immunoSEQ multiplex PCR; TCRdb has only the in-frame clones, and not every one. The sample lists 400,000 to 500,000 clones; about 88% were seen once. Sequencing was carried out using PBMCs or T cells enriched from blood (not recorded which). The receptors originated from a woman younger than 35 who had been exposed to COVID-19.

The V call is TRBV28, the J call TRBJ2-7, with TRBD1 matching over 8 bases. Germline CDR1 reads MDHEN; CDR2 reads SYDVKM. Trimming at V came to 5 bases and at J to 0 bases, leaving 9 bases not matched to a gene. The CDR3 length is 16 residues. CDR3 sequence: CASSPTRQGISYEQYF. The CDR3 region has the DNA TGTGCCAGCAGTCCAACCCGACAGGGGATCTCCTACGAGCAGTACTTC. Looking up the rest from reference TRBV28 and TRBJ2-7 gives the full variable domain: DVKVTQSSRYLVKRTGEKVFLECVQDMDHENMFWYRQDPGLGLRLIYFSYDVKMKEKGDIPEGYSVSREKKERFSLILESASTNQTSMYLCASSPTRQGISYEQYFGPGTRLTVT.

This chain uses TRBV2 with TRBJ1-1; 10 nucleotides align to TRBD1. Germline CDR1 and CDR2: SNHLY and FYNNEI. The junction had 13 bases not matched to a gene; V was cut back by 6 bases and J by 6 bases. The CDR3 contains 16 residues. This CDR3 reads CASSSRDRGLVSEAFF. The CDR3, as DNA: TGTGCCAGCAGCTCCCGGGACAGGGGTTTAGTCTCTGAAGCTTTCTTT.

The CDR3 spells CASNQGLGEQFF. The CDR3 coding sequence is TGTGCCAGCAACCAGGGGCTAGGTGAGCAGTTCTTC. The genes are TRBV6-5 and TRBJ2-1; a possible D gene is TRBD1 (6 bases). CDR3 length: 12 residues. CDR1 and CDR2 from the germline V gene are MNHEY and SVGAGI. V was trimmed by 7 bases and J by 9 bases, leaving 13 bases between them.

V is TRBV6-4 and J is TRBJ1-6; 7 nucleotides agree with TRBD1. The ends lost 5 bases at V and 7 bases at J; junction bases unmatched: 8. The CDR3 loop spans 15 amino acids. Germline CDR1 is MRHNA and CDR2 is SNTAGT. The CDR3 loop is CASSTSGTENSPLHF. The CDR3 DNA sequence: TGTGCCAGCAGTACCTCCGGGACAGAAAATTCACCCCTCCACTTT.

This chain uses TRBV9 with TRBJ2-3; TRBD2 matches at 11 bases. Germline V CDR1 and CDR2: SGDLS, YYNGEE. J gave up 3 bases and V 0 bases, and 6 bases lay outside the gene matches. The CDR3 is 17 residues long. This CDR3 is CASSVASGGLGTDTQYF. The CDR3 coding sequence is TGTGCCAGCAGCGTAGCTAGCGGGGGGCTTGGTACAGATACGCAGTATTTT.

The J gene is TRBJ1-3, the V gene TRBV7-9, with a possible D match to TRBD1 (5 bases). V was pared by 1 base and J by 4 bases, with 8 bases between. The CDR3 consists of 14 residues. Germline CDR1 reads SEHNR; CDR2 reads FQNEAQ (reference sequence). CDR3 residues: CASSLEDKGNTIYF. DNA for the CDR3: TGTGCCAGCAGCTTAGAGGACAAAGGAAACACCATATATTTT. Filled out from reference TRBV7-9 and TRBJ1-3, the complete variable domain reads DTGVSQNPRHKITKRGQNVTFRCDPISEHNRLYWYRQTLGQGPEFLTYFQNEAQLEKSRLLSDRFSAERPKGSFSTLEIQRTEQGDSAMYLCASSLEDKGNTIYFGEGSWLTVV.

This rearrangement joins TRBV2 to TRBJ1-5, with 8 nucleotides matching TRBD1. With V trimmed by 7 bases and J by 11 bases, 13 bases remained unmatched. Germline loops: CDR1 SNHLY, CDR2 FYNNEI. The CDR3 spans 14 residues. The DNA for the CDR3 is TGTGCCAGCACCAGGATACAGGGGGACGGAGCCCAGCATTTT. As protein: CASTRIQGDGAQHF.

This chain links TRBV11-1 with TRBJ1-4; 10 positions match TRBD1. CDR1 and CDR2 (germline): SGHAT, FQDESV (reference sequence). CDR3 length equals 16 residues. V shed 5 bases and J 4 bases; nucleotides not matched to a gene: 7. CDR3 in DNA: TGTGCCAGCAGCAGGGACAGGGGAGGCGGTAATGAAAAACTGTTTTTT. Translation: CASSRDRGGGNEKLFF.

V is TRBV2 and J is TRBJ2-3; D is unresolved. V shed 4 bases and J shed 7 bases, with 9 bases lying between them. From germline, CDR1 is SNHLY and CDR2 FYNNEI. The CDR3 has 12 residues. CDR3 bases: TGTGCCAGCAGTGCGGGTGGATATACGCAGTATTTT. It is translated as CASSAGGYTQYF.

CDR3 bases: TGTGCCAGCAGCCCATTCCGCGGGGGGGCGAGCGAGCAGTACTTC. This encodes CASSPFRGGASEQYF. The gene calls are TRBV7-9 and TRBJ2-7; TRBD2 agrees at 9 bases. Germline CDR1 reads SEHNR; CDR2 reads FQNEAQ (reference sequence). V dropped 5 bases and J dropped 6; count of bases not matched to a gene: 11. There are 15 residues in the CDR3.